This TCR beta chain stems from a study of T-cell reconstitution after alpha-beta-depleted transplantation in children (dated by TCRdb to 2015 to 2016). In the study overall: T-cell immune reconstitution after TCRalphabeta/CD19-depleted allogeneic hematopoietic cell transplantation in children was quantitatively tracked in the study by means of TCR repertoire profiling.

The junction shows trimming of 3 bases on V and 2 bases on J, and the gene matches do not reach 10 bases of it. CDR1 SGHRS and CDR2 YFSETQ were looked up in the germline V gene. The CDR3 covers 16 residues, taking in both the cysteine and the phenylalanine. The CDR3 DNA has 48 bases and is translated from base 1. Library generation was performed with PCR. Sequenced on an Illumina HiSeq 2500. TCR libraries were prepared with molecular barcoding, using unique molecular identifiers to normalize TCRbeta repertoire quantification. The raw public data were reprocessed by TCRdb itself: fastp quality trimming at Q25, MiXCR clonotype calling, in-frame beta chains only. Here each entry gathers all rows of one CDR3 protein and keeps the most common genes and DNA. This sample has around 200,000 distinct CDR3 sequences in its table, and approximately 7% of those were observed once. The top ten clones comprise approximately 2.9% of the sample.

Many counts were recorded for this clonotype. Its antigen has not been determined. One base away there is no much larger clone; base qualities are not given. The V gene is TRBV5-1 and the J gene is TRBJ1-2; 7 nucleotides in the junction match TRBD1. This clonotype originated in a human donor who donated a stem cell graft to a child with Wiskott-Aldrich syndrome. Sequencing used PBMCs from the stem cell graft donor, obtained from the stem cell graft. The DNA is TGCGCCAGCAGCTCTGGACAGGCCGGGTCCAACTATGGCTACACCTTC. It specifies CASSSGQAGSNYGYTF.